The 29 T cell receptor beta chains below come from one sample, sequenced in a study of blood T cell repertoires in COVID-19. Sequencing was performed with immunoSEQ multiplex PCR; in TCRdb, only in-frame clones are kept and a portion is missing. This table has some 250,000 clones, approximately 80% appearing once. The sample taken for sequencing was peripheral blood. The receptors shown here come from a woman of 80 years or more with acute or convalescent COVID-19.

A few counts support this clone. The chain carries TRBV7-9 and TRBJ1-1; the D gene is possibly TRBD1 (5 bases). Germline-derived CDR1 and CDR2 are SEHNR and FQNEAQ (reference sequence). The V and J ends lost 0 bases and 7 bases respectively, with 9 bases between them. The CDR3 is 13 amino acids. The CDR3 bases are TGTGCCAGCAGCTTAGCGCTCGGGGGTGAAGCTTTCTTT. The encoded protein is CASSLALGGEAFF. The entire variable domain, with the rest obtained from reference TRBV7-9 and TRBJ1-1, is as follows: DTGVSQNPRHKITKRGQNVTFRCDPISEHNRLYWYRQTLGQGPEFLTYFQNEAQLEKSRLLSDRFSAERPKGSFSTLEIQRTEQGDSAMYLCASSLALGGEAFFGQGTRLTVV.

The chain carries TRBV29-1 and TRBJ1-2, with 8 bases that match TRBD1. The germline V gene encodes CDR1 SQVTM and CDR2 ANQGSEA. The V and J ends lost 6 bases and 6 bases, in that order; junction bases with no gene match: 3. The length of the CDR3 is 11 residues. CDR3 protein: CSVTTGDGYTF. DNA of the CDR3: TGCAGCGTAACGACAGGGGATGGCTACACCTTC.

This chain links TRBV5-1 with TRBJ1-4; the match to TRBD1 covers 8 bases. V lost 1 base and J lost 8; bases outside the gene matches: 4. Germline assignment: CDR1 SGHRS and CDR2 YFSETQ. This CDR3 region has 14 residues. CDR3 sequence (DNA): TGCGCCAGCAGCTTGCAGGGGGCGGTAGAAAAACTGTTTTTT. This gives the protein CASSLQGAVEKLFF.

This chain joins TRBV10-3 and TRBJ2-3; the match to TRBD2 covers 13 bases. Trimming cost V 6 bases and J 1 base; bases outside gene matches: 4. The CDR3 covers 16 residues. Germline CDR1 reads ENHRY; CDR2 reads SYGVKD. The CDR3 region is CAIRSGLAGGTDTQYF. The CDR3, as DNA: TGTGCCATCAGAAGTGGACTAGCGGGGGGCACAGATACGCAGTATTTT.

V and J are TRBV28 and TRBJ1-5, with TRBD1 matching over 7 bases. V gave up 5 bases and J gave up 2 bases; unmatched junction bases: 6. This CDR3 is 15 amino acids long. Germline CDR1 reads MDHEN; CDR2 reads SYDVKM. CDR3 sequence reads: CASSPPTGGNQPQHF. The CDR3 coding sequence is TGTGCCAGCAGTCCCCCCACAGGGGGCAATCAGCCCCAGCATTTT. Full variable domain (missing parts from reference TRBV28 and TRBJ1-5): DVKVTQSSRYLVKRTGEKVFLECVQDMDHENMFWYRQDPGLGLRLIYFSYDVKMKEKGDIPEGYSVSREKKERFSLILESASTNQTSMYLCASSPPTGGNQPQHFGDGTRLSIL.

The rearrangement uses TRBV2 and TRBJ1-3; D is unresolved. CDR1 SNHLY and CDR2 FYNNEI come from the germline V gene. The CDR3 is 15 residues long. Trimming took 4 bases from V and 0 from J, leaving 10 bases between them. In DNA, the CDR3 is TGTGCCAGCAGTGGAGCGGGAGCCTCTGGAAACACCATATATTTT. Protein sequence: CASSGAGASGNTIYF.

The chain has TRBV5-4 and TRBJ1-1, with unresolved D. The CDR3 runs to 14 residues. Germline loops: CDR1 SGHNT, CDR2 YYREEE (reference sequence). Trimming removed 4 bases at V and 1 base at J, with 11 bases between. DNA of the CDR3: TGTGCCAGCAGCCTAAGACTGGGGAACACTGAAGCTTTCTTT. It is translated as CASSLRLGNTEAFF.

The V and J genes are TRBV7-3 and TRBJ2-7; D is perhaps TRBD2 (6 bases). V was clipped by 0 bases and J by 4 bases, with 16 bases between them. This CDR3 is 16 amino acids long. The germline gives CDR1 SGHTA, CDR2 FQGTGA. This chain's CDR3 is CASSLTRVVRGYEQYF. The CDR3 DNA follows: TGTGCCAGCAGCTTAACACGTGTGGTCCGGGGGTACGAGCAGTACTTC.

This chain connects TRBV27 to TRBJ1-2, with D possibly matching TRBD1 (5 bases). Germline V CDR1 and CDR2: MNHEY, SMNVEV (reference sequence). The CDR3 extends over 13 amino acids. With 6 bases removed from V and 5 bases from J, the gap between germline ends came to 13 bases. This CDR3 reads CASSPHGGYGYTF. The CDR3 region has the DNA TGTGCCAGCAGCCCTCACGGGGGGTATGGCTACACCTTC.

This chain connects TRBV7-9 to TRBJ2-3; D not resolved. The CDR3 has 14 residues. CDR1 SEHNR and CDR2 FQNEAQ come from the germline V gene (reference sequence). Trimming pared 1 base from V and 6 bases from J, leaving 11 bases between. Here the CDR3 reads CASSLDGLWDTQYF. The CDR3 nucleotides read TGTGCCAGCAGCTTAGATGGCCTCTGGGATACGCAGTATTTT.

The genes are TRBV19 and TRBJ1-1; D may be TRBD1 (6 bases). Between the trimmed V and J ends, which lost 4 bases and 1 base, there was a span of 13 bases. The length of the CDR3 is 15 residues. Per germline, CDR1 LNHDA and CDR2 SQIVND (reference sequence). The CDR3 here is CASSKQGFPNTEAFF. In DNA, the CDR3 is TGTGCCAGTAGTAAACAGGGATTTCCGAACACTGAAGCTTTCTTT.

This clone was detected a few times. This chain links TRBV19 with TRBJ2-4, with D tentatively TRBD1 (6 bases). Germline V gene sequence: CDR1 LNHDA, CDR2 SQIVND (reference sequence). CDR3 length: 14 residues. Trimming left V 5 bases short and J 7 bases short, with 15 bases between. The CDR3 DNA sequence: TGTGCCAGTAGTCAGGGGAGCAGAGATAACATTCAGTACTTC. Protein sequence: CASSQGSRDNIQYF. The complete variable domain, with remaining parts taken from reference TRBV19 and TRBJ2-4, reads DGGITQSPKYLFRKEGQNVTLSCEQNLNHDAMYWYRQDPGQGLRLIYYSQIVNDFQKGDIAEGYSVSREKKESFPLTVTSAQKNPTAFYLCASSQGSRDNIQYFGAGTRLSVL.

The V and J genes are TRBV3-1 (or the pseudogene TRBV3-2) and TRBJ2-5, with 13 bases matching TRBD2. Losses at the gene ends were 1 base for V and 4 bases for J; bases not matched to a gene: 3. The CDR3 has 16 amino acids. Germline V CDR1 and CDR2: LGHDT, YNNKEL (reference sequence). In nucleotides, the CDR3 is TGTGCCAGCAGCCAAGTGGGACTAGCGGGGCCAGAGACCCAGTACTTC. Translation: CASSQVGLAGPETQYF.

The V and J genes are TRBV18 and TRBJ1-2, with 7 positions matching TRBD1. Trimming took 1 base from V and 8 from J; bases not matched to a gene: 10. The CDR3 has 15 amino acids. Germline V gene lookup returns CDR1 KGHSH and CDR2 LQKENI. The CDR3 reads CASSPLEGARGGYTF. The CDR3 bases are TGTGCCAGCTCACCACTTGAGGGGGCGCGTGGGGGCTACACCTTC.

The chain employs TRBV2 and TRBJ2-3; 8 nucleotides line up with TRBD1. V trimming: 0 bases; J trimming: 6 bases; junction bases outside the gene matches: 14. Germline CDR1 and CDR2: SNHLY and FYNNEI. This CDR3 region has 18 residues. In DNA, the CDR3 is TGTGCCAGCAGTGAAGCGGAACCGGGCAGGGGGCGCGAGGATACGCAGTATTTT. It is translated as CASSEAEPGRGREDTQYF.

The chain employs TRBV7-9 and TRBJ2-1; TRBD1 agrees at 9 bases. The junction had 10 bases not matched to a gene; V was cut back by 1 base and J by 9 bases. Germline assignment: CDR1 SEHNR and CDR2 FQNEAQ (reference sequence). The CDR3 is made up of 16 amino acids. The CDR3 spells CASSLGSGTGSGEQFF. DNA for the CDR3: TGTGCCAGCAGCTTAGGTTCCGGGACAGGGTCCGGTGAGCAGTTCTTC.

The rearrangement uses TRBV7-2 and TRBJ1-5; no clear D gene. The V end was cut by 8 bases, the J end by 1 base, with 6 bases between. The germline CDR1 and CDR2 sequences are SGHTA and FQGNSA. The CDR3 spans 12 residues. The CDR3 coding sequence is TGTGCCAGCGGGCCCAGCAATCAGCCCCAGCATTTT. As protein: CASGPSNQPQHF.

CDR3 amino acids: CASSYSRQQNTGELFF. The CDR3 coding sequence is TGTGCCAGCAGTTACTCGAGGCAGCAGAACACCGGGGAGCTGTTTTTT. The gene calls are TRBV6-6 and TRBJ2-2, with D hard to call. CDR1 and CDR2 from the germline V gene are MNHNY and SVGAGI (reference sequence). The V end lost 0 bases, the J end lost 1 base, and 9 bases lay between the germline ends. The CDR3 contains 16 residues.

The V gene is TRBV6-5, the J gene TRBJ1-1; D unclear. The CDR3 loop spans 14 amino acids. Trimming pared 0 bases from V and 2 bases from J, leaving 7 bases between. CDR1 and CDR2 (germline): MNHEY, SVGAGI. The DNA of the CDR3 is TGTGCCAGCAGTTACTCGAATAGTAACACTGAAGCTTTCTTT. This gives the protein CASSYSNSNTEAFF.

The rearrangement joins TRBV29-1 to TRBJ1-1, with D hard to call. The CDR3 is made up of 13 amino acids. V dropped 7 bases and J dropped 1 base, with 13 bases sitting between them. The germline V gene encodes CDR1 SQVTM and CDR2 ANQGSEA. The CDR3 spells CSAEQDRNTEAFF. The CDR3 coding sequence is TGCAGCGCCGAACAAGATCGGAACACTGAAGCTTTCTTT.

V usage is TRBV30 and J usage is TRBJ2-3; 10 bases are shared with TRBD2. CDR1 and CDR2 from the germline V gene are GTSNPN and SVGIG (reference sequence). The ends lost 4 bases at V and 4 bases at J; junction bases unmatched: 11. CDR3 size: 16 residues. CDR3 residues: CAWTLWTSGRADTQYF. CDR3 sequence (DNA): TGTGCCTGGACTCTCTGGACTAGCGGACGAGCAGATACGCAGTATTTT.

The J gene is TRBJ2-1, the V gene TRBV5-4, with D perhaps matching TRBD1 (5 bases). Germline V gene data show CDR1 as SGHNT and CDR2 as YYREEE (reference sequence). The CDR3 length is 15 residues. Deletions cut 4 bases from V and 4 bases from J, with 15 bases between. As DNA, the CDR3 is TGTGCCAGCAGCGAACAGGTGACTTCGTACAATGAGCAGTTCTTC. Translated: CASSEQVTSYNEQFF. Based on the CDR3 plus reference TRBV5-4 and TRBJ2-1, the full variable domain is ETGVTQSPTHLIKTRGQQVTLRCSSQSGHNTVSWYQQALGQGPQFIFQYYREEENGRGNFPPRFSGLQFPNYSSELNVNALELDDSALYLCASSEQVTSYNEQFFGPGTRLTVL.

The V gene is TRBV3-1 (or the pseudogene TRBV3-2), the J gene TRBJ1-4, with D perhaps matching TRBD1 (6 bases). The CDR3 sequence is 14 residues long. Germline V gene data show CDR1 as LGHDT and CDR2 as YNNKEL (reference sequence). Trimming pared 7 bases from V and 0 bases from J, leaving 9 bases between. CDR3 residues: CASNTGPTNEKLFF. CDR3 sequence (DNA): TGTGCCAGCAACACAGGGCCAACTAATGAAAAACTGTTTTTT.

The gene calls are TRBV12-5 and TRBJ2-1; TRBD1 matches at 10 bases. The CDR3 sequence is 15 residues long. Germline V gives CDR1 LGHNT, CDR2 FRNRAP. V was clipped by 3 bases and J by 8 bases; unmatched bases: 7. The DNA of the CDR3 is TGTGCTAGTGGTTTCCAGACAGGGGGCGGGGATGAGCAGTTCTTC. This gives the protein CASGFQTGGGDEQFF.

The chain employs TRBV5-1 and TRBJ2-2; 11 bases line up with TRBD1. V trimming: 0 bases; J trimming: 4 bases; junction bases outside the gene matches: 5. The CDR3 totals 17 residues. The germline gives CDR1 SGHRS, CDR2 YFSETQ. CDR3 in amino acids: CASSLAPGQGGTGELFF. The DNA of the CDR3 is TGCGCCAGCAGCTTGGCCCCGGGACAGGGGGGCACCGGGGAGCTGTTTTTT. Supplemented by reference TRBV5-1 and TRBJ2-2, the full variable domain reads KAGVTQTPRYLIKTRGQQVTLSCSPISGHRSVSWYQQTPGQGLQFLFEYFSETQRNKGNFPGRFSGRQFSNSRSEMNVSTLELGDSALYLCASSLAPGQGGTGELFFGEGSRLTVL.

This chain links TRBV9 with TRBJ1-1; 8 bases map to TRBD1. The trim removed 2 bases at V and 0 bases at J, leaving 3 bases unmatched. Germline CDR1 is SGDLS and CDR2 is YYNGEE. This CDR3 is built from 15 residues. The CDR3 loop reads CASSVTGALNTEAFF. The CDR3 DNA follows: TGTGCCAGCAGCGTGACAGGGGCCCTGAACACTGAAGCTTTCTTT.

V usage is TRBV19 and J usage is TRBJ2-2; a weak D match, TRBD2 (5 bases). Germline loops: CDR1 LNHDA, CDR2 SQIVND (reference sequence). CDR3 size: 16 residues. Trimming shortened V by 7 bases and J by 1 base, and 16 bases separated the two germline ends. DNA for the CDR3: TGTGCCAGTAATAACGGAGGAAGATGGAACACCGGGGAGCTGTTTTTT. Translating it yields CASNNGGRWNTGELFF.

This clone was seen a single time. V gene TRBV2 combines with J gene TRBJ1-1, with D possibly matching TRBD1 (6 bases). V dropped 4 bases and J dropped 1 base, with 13 bases sitting between them. Germline V lookup: CDR1 SNHLY, CDR2 FYNNEI. The CDR3 totals 15 residues. The chain's CDR3 is CASSGGGGRNTEAFF. The CDR3 DNA is TGTGCCAGCAGTGGAGGGGGGGGGCGGAACACTGAAGCTTTCTTT.

The chain recombines TRBV18 with TRBJ2-1; tentative D call: TRBD2 (5 bases). The CDR3 is 16 amino acids. The V end was cut by 2 bases, the J end by 9 bases, with 20 bases between. Germline CDR1 KGHSH, CDR2 LQKENI. CDR3 residues: CASSPASGGLYFEQFF. The CDR3 DNA reads TGTGCCAGCTCACCAGCGAGCGGCGGATTATACTTTGAGCAGTTCTTC.